This T cell receptor (beta chain) was sequenced during a study of HIV-infected children after antiretroviral therapy interruption. In the study overall: EBV and CMV exposure was recorded in most children. For the interruption arm, samples span week 0 through about 3 years after study end. Study-wide points: Naive CD4+ Gini coefficient rose by interruption end, suggesting clonal expansion.

After removal of 2 bases from V and 5 bases from J, the junction contained 4 bases not matched to a gene. This CDR3 spans 14 amino acids. Germline-derived CDR1 and CDR2 are DFQATT and SNEGSKA (reference sequence). In this sample, this clonotype turned up many times. The antigen is unknown. RNA-based 3' RACE libraries used unique molecular identifiers. TCRdb reprocessed the 3' RACE reads via MiXCR and lists one record per CDR3 protein. Found here are approximately 89,000 distinct CDR3 sequences, 6.9% of them singletons; the top ten hold 0.85% to 1.2%. Regarding treatment: PENTA 11 planned treatment interruption arm or continuous ART arm.

The receptor's source is a pool of human donors with HIV. The specimen was CD45RA+ CD4+ T cells from PBMCs, pooled from several time points, collected from a donor given antiretroviral therapy, either interrupted or continuous. The sample's subset: naive CD4+ CD45RA+ CD45RO- T cells. This chain joins TRBV20-1 and TRBJ2-1; 9 positions match TRBD2. CDR3 region: CSARLAGRNNEQFF. The CDR3 bases are TGCAGTGCTAGACTAGCGGGGCGAAACAATGAGCAGTTCTTC.